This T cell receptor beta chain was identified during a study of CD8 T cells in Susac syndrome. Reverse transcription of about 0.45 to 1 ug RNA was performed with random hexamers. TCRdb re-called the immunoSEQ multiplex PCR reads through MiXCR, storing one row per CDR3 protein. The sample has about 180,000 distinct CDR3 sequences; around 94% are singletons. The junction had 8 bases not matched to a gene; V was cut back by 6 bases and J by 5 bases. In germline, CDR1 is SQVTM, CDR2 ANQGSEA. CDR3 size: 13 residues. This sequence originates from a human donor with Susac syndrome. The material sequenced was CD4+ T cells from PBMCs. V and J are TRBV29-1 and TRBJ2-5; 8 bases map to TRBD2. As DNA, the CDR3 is TGCAGCGTGGCGGGGGGCCGGGGGGAGACCCAGTACTTC. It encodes CSVAGGRGETQYF.